These 27 T cell receptor beta chains were sequenced from one sample in a study of T cells after somatic rescue of genetic block. Sequencing was performed with immunoSEQ multiplex PCR; in TCRdb, only in-frame clones are kept and a portion is missing. This table has more than 65,000 clones, approximately 91% appearing once. Specimen: peripheral blood mononuclear cells (PBMCs). All receptors come from a man younger than 45.

The chain uses TRBV2 and TRBJ1-4, with 8 bases identical to TRBD1. The CDR3 has 15 amino acids. Germline V gene lookup returns CDR1 SNHLY and CDR2 FYNNEI. With 3 bases clipped from V and 2 bases from J, the junction kept 2 bases outside the gene matches. Written as DNA, the CDR3 is TGTGCCAGCAGTGATCGGACAGGGACTAATGAAAAACTGTTTTTT. Amino acids: CASSDRTGTNEKLFF.

The chain recombines TRBV28 with TRBJ1-2; a possible D gene is TRBD1 (6 bases). Germline-derived CDR1 and CDR2 are MDHEN and SYDVKM. Between the trimmed V and J ends, which lost 2 bases and 4 bases, there was a span of 11 bases. The CDR3 spans 14 residues. The CDR3 nucleotides read TGTGCCAGCAGTTTAATTCCCAGGGGCTATGGCTACACCTTC. It encodes CASSLIPRGYGYTF.

This chain joins TRBV4-1 and TRBJ1-1, with a weak D call TRBD1 (6 bases). Trimming removed 3 bases from V and 7 bases from J, with 9 bases in between. The CDR3 spans 12 residues. Germline CDR1 and CDR2: MGHRA and YSYEKL. The CDR3 DNA follows: TGCGCCAGCAGCCATGGGGGCGGTGAAGCTTTCTTT. This gives the protein CASSHGGGEAFF.

CDR3 loop: CASSSGTDLPTDTQYF. The CDR3, as DNA: TGTGCCAGCAGCTCTGGGACGGATTTGCCCACAGATACGCAGTATTTT. This chain joins TRBV11-3 and TRBJ2-3; tentatively, D is TRBD1 or TRBD2 (5 bases each). The V end was cut by 4 bases, the J end by 2 bases, with 16 bases between. CDR3 length: 16 residues. Germline V CDR1 and CDR2: SGHNT, YENEEA.

This sequence joins TRBV4-2 and TRBJ1-1, with D tentatively TRBD1 (5 bases). With 3 bases removed from V and 1 base from J, the gap between germline ends came to 18 bases. Germline lookup yields CDR1 LGHNA and CDR2 YNFKEQ. CDR3 size: 17 residues. This chain's CDR3 is CASSQHEDTLWNTEAFF. DNA of the CDR3: TGTGCCAGCAGCCAGCACGAGGACACCCTCTGGAACACTGAAGCTTTCTTT.

The chain has TRBV10-1 and TRBJ2-1; D is perhaps TRBD1 (6 bases). Germline V lookup: CDR1 WNHNN, CDR2 SYGVQD (reference sequence). The CDR3 is 16 residues long. Trimming cost V 0 bases and J 2 bases, with 11 bases left between them. The CDR3 loop is CASSESVGTTYNEQFF. Written as DNA, the CDR3 is TGCGCCAGCAGTGAGTCGGTGGGGACAACCTACAATGAGCAGTTCTTC.

The chain recombines TRBV28 with TRBJ2-7; no firm D call. CDR1 and CDR2 (germline): MDHEN, SYDVKM. This CDR3 spans 13 amino acids. V lost 7 bases to trimming and J lost 0 bases, with 10 bases between them. The CDR3 coding sequence is TGTGCCAGCACGGGCCCCTTCTCCTACGAGCAGTACTTC. It translates to CASTGPFSYEQYF.

The chain joins TRBV5-8 to TRBJ2-7; 9 nucleotides align to TRBD1. Germline lookup yields CDR1 SGHTS and CDR2 YDEGEE. Germline trimming cut 10 bases from V and 4 bases from J; bases unmatched to any gene: 6. The CDR3 is made up of 12 amino acids. CDR3 residues: CASGQGWYEQYF. The CDR3 nucleotides are TGTGCCTCCGGACAGGGGTGGTACGAGCAGTACTTC.

This chain links TRBV27 with TRBJ2-5; no definite D call. The DNA end is a closer match to TRBJ2-7, so the J assignment may be wrong. The germline gives CDR1 MNHEY, CDR2 SMNVEV (reference sequence). There are 13 residues in the CDR3. The CDR3 DNA reads TGTGCCAGCAGTTTTGCTGGGAACCACGAGCAGTACTTC. It yields the protein CASSFAGNHEQYF.

The chain links TRBV27 to TRBJ2-5; possible D gene TRBD1, 6 bases. Germline-derived CDR1 and CDR2 are MNHEY and SMNVEV (reference sequence). The length of the CDR3 is 15 residues. Deletions cut 3 bases from V and 2 bases from J, with 13 bases between. Here the CDR3 DNA reads TGTGCCAGCAGTTTCGCGAGGGGGATACAAGAGACCCAGTACTTC. Translation gives CASSFARGIQETQYF.

The J gene is TRBJ2-2, the V gene TRBV9; 12 nucleotides line up with TRBD1. Germline V lookup: CDR1 SGDLS, CDR2 YYNGEE. The V and J ends lost 7 bases and 4 bases, in that order; junction bases with no gene match: 8. The CDR3 sequence is 16 residues long. In DNA, the CDR3 is TGTGCCAGCGGCGAGGGGACAGGGGGCGTCACCGGGGAGCTGTTTTTT. This translates into CASGEGTGGVTGELFF.

V usage is TRBV5-1 and J usage is TRBJ1-1, with D maybe TRBD1 (6 bases). Germline V CDR1 and CDR2: SGHRS, YFSETQ. This CDR3 has 12 residues. Trimming removed 7 bases at V and 3 bases at J, with 10 bases between. This chain's CDR3 is CASGQTYTEAFF. CDR3 coding DNA: TGCGCCAGCGGACAGACCTACACTGAAGCTTTCTTT. The full variable domain, completed using reference TRBV5-1 and TRBJ1-1, is KAGVTQTPRYLIKTRGQQVTLSCSPISGHRSVSWYQQTPGQGLQFLFEYFSETQRNKGNFPGRFSGRQFSNSRSEMNVSTLELGDSALYLCASGQTYTEAFFGQGTRLTVV.

The chain links TRBV28 to TRBJ1-2, with a tentative D call TRBD1 (6 bases). The CDR3 length is 14 residues. Germline loops: CDR1 MDHEN, CDR2 SYDVKM. V gave up 4 bases and J gave up 6 bases, with 15 bases separating them. In DNA form, the CDR3 reads TGTGCCAGCAGTTACAGGGTATTCGGGGATGGCTACACCTTC. It specifies CASSYRVFGDGYTF.

This clone was found once. J is TRBJ2-1 and V is TRBV2; D remains unclear. Germline V gene data show CDR1 as SNHLY and CDR2 as FYNNEI. The CDR3 length is 15 residues. Trimming shortened V by 6 bases and J by 0 bases, and 12 bases separated the two germline ends. The DNA for the CDR3 is TGTGCCAGCAGCGGGTTGGCGGACTCCTACAATGAGCAGTTCTTC. It translates to CASSGLADSYNEQFF.

This clone was detected ten times or more. J is TRBJ2-7 and V is TRBV25-1; a weak D match, TRBD2 (5 bases). Per germline, CDR1 MGHDK and CDR2 SYGVNS. V dropped 8 bases and J dropped 0 bases, with 5 bases sitting between them. The CDR3 is 11 residues long. The CDR3 DNA reads TGTGCCAGCGGGAGCTCCTACGAGCAGTACTTC. It specifies CASGSSYEQYF.

Points on this clone: Other DNA sequences within the sample encode an identical CDR3. The CDR3 here is CASSGQGAAGYTF. Written as DNA, the CDR3 is TGTGCCAGCAGTGGACAGGGGGCGGCTGGCTACACCTTC. This sequence joins TRBV27 and TRBJ1-2; 11 bases match TRBD1. The germline V gene has CDR1 MNHEY and CDR2 SMNVEV (reference sequence). Trimming at V came to 5 bases and at J to 7 bases, leaving 3 bases not matched to a gene. The CDR3 is 13 residues long.

The chain couples TRBV6-6 to TRBJ1-1, with D possibly TRBD1 on 5 matching bases. V gave up 0 bases and J gave up 5 bases, with 13 bases separating them. CDR1 and CDR2 from the germline V gene are MNHNY and SVGAGI (reference sequence). The CDR3 sequence is 15 residues long. CDR3: CASSYSQVEDTEAFF. The CDR3 region has the DNA TGTGCCAGCAGTTACTCACAGGTCGAGGATACTGAAGCTTTCTTT.

The chain has TRBV30 and TRBJ2-1; possibly TRBD2 for D (5 bases). Trimming shortened V by 7 bases and J by 3 bases, and 13 bases separated the two germline ends. The germline V gene has CDR1 GTSNPN and CDR2 SVGIG (reference sequence). The CDR3 spans 13 residues. The CDR3 nucleotides read TGTGCCTCTAACGGACTCCTCTACAATGAGCAGTTCTTC. As protein: CASNGLLYNEQFF. Using reference TRBV30 and TRBJ2-1 for the parts outside the CDR3, the full variable domain is SQTIHQWPATLVQPVGSPLSLECTVEGTSNPNLYWYRQAAGRGLQLLFYSVGIGQISSEVPQNLSASRPQDRQFILSSKKLLLSDSGFYLCASNGLLYNEQFFGPGTRLTVL.

The V call is TRBV19, the J call TRBJ1-6, with 7 bases lining up with TRBD1. This CDR3 is built from 13 residues. Germline CDR1 reads LNHDA; CDR2 reads SQIVND (reference sequence). J lost 6 bases, V lost 11 bases, and 7 bases had no gene match. In DNA form, the CDR3 reads TGTGCCTCGCAAGGACAGGCTAATTCACCCCTCCACTTT. Translated: CASQGQANSPLHF.

The chain links TRBV18 to TRBJ2-7, with unresolved D. Looked up from germline, CDR1 is KGHSH and CDR2 is LQKENI. This CDR3 comprises 12 residues. V was cut by 1 base and J by 5 bases, with 6 bases left in between. The CDR3 sequence is CASSPRHDEQYF. The DNA for the CDR3 is TGTGCCAGCTCACCACGACACGACGAGCAGTACTTC. Full variable domain (rest looked up from reference TRBV18 and TRBJ2-7): NAGVMQNPRHLVRRRGQEARLRCSPMKGHSHVYWYRQLPEEGLKFMVYLQKENIIDESGMPKERFSAEFPKEGPSILRIQQVVRGDSAAYFCASSPRHDEQYFGPGTRLTVT.

The chain has TRBV5-4 and TRBJ2-1; D is ambiguous. CDR3 length: 13 residues. Trimming removed 7 bases from V and 7 bases from J, with 15 bases in between. CDR1 is SGHNT and CDR2 is YYREEE in the germline V gene (reference sequence). The CDR3 coding sequence is TGTGCCAGCGGGCCTTTCCTTGGGAATGAGCAGTTCTTC. It yields the protein CASGPFLGNEQFF.

The chain couples TRBV19 to TRBJ2-4, with 13 bases matching TRBD2. Germline CDR1 is LNHDA and CDR2 is SQIVND (reference sequence). Trimming cost V 3 bases and J 0 bases; bases outside gene matches: 8. CDR3 length: 19 residues. DNA of the CDR3: TGTGCCAGTAGTATGAGGGGGACTAGCGGGGACCTAGCCAAAAACATTCAGTACTTC. This sequence encodes CASSMRGTSGDLAKNIQYF.

This clone was seen a few times. This chain connects TRBV7-8 to TRBJ1-5; D gene ambiguous. The CDR3 has 16 amino acids. Trimming cost V 0 bases and J 14 bases, with 23 bases left between them. Germline assignment: CDR1 SGHVS and CDR2 FQNEAQ. The CDR3 reads CASSLALWQINQPKHF. CDR3 DNA sequence: TGTGCCAGCAGCTTAGCGCTCTGGCAGATAAATCAGCCGAAGCATTTT.

In this sample, this clone turned up once. The rearrangement links TRBV5-4 to TRBJ1-1; D not resolved. In germline, CDR1 is SGHNT, CDR2 YYREEE (reference sequence). Trimming shortened V by 0 bases and J by 0 bases, and 15 bases separated the two germline ends. The CDR3 is 17 residues long. This chain's CDR3 is CASSLEGGRFLNTEAFF. The CDR3 DNA reads TGTGCCAGCAGCTTGGAAGGTGGGCGGTTCCTGAACACTGAAGCTTTCTTT.

The chain couples TRBV6-6 to TRBJ1-1; D uncertain. Germline-derived CDR1 and CDR2 are MNHNY and SVGAGI (reference sequence). This CDR3 has 13 amino acids. V gave up 7 bases and J gave up 5 bases, with 14 bases separating them. CDR3 sequence: CASTPRVGTEAFF. As DNA, the CDR3 is TGTGCCAGCACTCCAAGGGTCGGTACTGAAGCTTTCTTT.

The V gene is TRBV27, the J gene TRBJ2-2; tentative D call: TRBD1 (6 bases). The CDR3 spans 15 residues. V was clipped by 7 bases and J by 5 bases, with 17 bases between them. Germline V gives CDR1 MNHEY, CDR2 SMNVEV (reference sequence). The chain's CDR3 is CASKIWGPGTGELFF. The CDR3 DNA reads TGTGCCAGCAAGATCTGGGGGCCGGGGACCGGGGAGCTGTTTTTT.

The chain combines TRBV18 with TRBJ1-3; no definite D call. Germline V CDR1 and CDR2: KGHSH, LQKENI. The CDR3 length is 15 residues. V was trimmed by 0 bases and J by 0 bases, leaving 6 bases between them. CDR3 sequence (DNA): TGTGCCAGCTCACCACCGGAGAGCTCTGGAAACACCATATATTTT. Translated, it gives CASSPPESSGNTIYF.